What follows is one T cell receptor beta chain and its context. The target antigen is unknown. Clones were read by immunoSEQ multiplex PCR, and TCRdb kept only the in-frame ones, dropping some. The profile covers 78,000 or so clones, with almost 97% appearing a single time and 1.5% to 2% taken by the ten largest. CDR1 is SNHLY, CDR2 FYNNEI, per germline. This CDR3 comprises 15 residues. V gave up 3 bases and J gave up 6 bases, with 18 bases separating them. This record belongs to a study of cytomegalovirus exposure and HLA in healthy donors. Findings and caveats of the study: In a later analysis, first-cohort TCR clusters were found to tend to co-occur in the 120 or so validation repertoires.

Sequenced: PBMCs. This sequence was found in a man aged 18 to 29 in good health and CMV-seropositive. This chain links TRBV2 with TRBJ2-7; D is undetermined. CDR3 protein: CASSDPAGGLGEQYF. CDR3 in DNA: TGTGCCAGCAGTGATCCCGCCGGCGGATTGGGCGAGCAGTACTTC.